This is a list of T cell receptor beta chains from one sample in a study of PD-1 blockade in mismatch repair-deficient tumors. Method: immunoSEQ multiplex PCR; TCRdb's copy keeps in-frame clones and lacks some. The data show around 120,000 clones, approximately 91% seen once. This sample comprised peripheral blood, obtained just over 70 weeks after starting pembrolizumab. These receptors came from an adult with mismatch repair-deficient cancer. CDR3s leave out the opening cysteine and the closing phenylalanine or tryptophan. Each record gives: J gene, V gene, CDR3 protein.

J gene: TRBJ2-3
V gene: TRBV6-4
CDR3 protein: ASSDGLATDTQY

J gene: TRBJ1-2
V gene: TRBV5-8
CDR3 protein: ASSLGQGDGYT

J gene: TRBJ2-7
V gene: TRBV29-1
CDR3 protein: SVGGDGPYEQY

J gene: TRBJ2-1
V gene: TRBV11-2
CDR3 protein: ASSLQEYNEQF

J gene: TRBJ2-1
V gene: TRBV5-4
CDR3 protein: ASSQDRLGGGNEQF

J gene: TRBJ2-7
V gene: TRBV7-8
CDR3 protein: ASSGGPYLDRVTYEQY

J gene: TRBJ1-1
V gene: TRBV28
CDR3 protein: ASSPTRLNTEAF

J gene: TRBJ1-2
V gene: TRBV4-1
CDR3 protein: ASSLTDHGYT

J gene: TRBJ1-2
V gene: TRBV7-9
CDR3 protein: ASSLEGSNYGYT

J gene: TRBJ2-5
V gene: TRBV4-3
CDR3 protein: ASSQEVVATGRTQY

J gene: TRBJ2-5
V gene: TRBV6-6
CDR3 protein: ASSNRGWETQY

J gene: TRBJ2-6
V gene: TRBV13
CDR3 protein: ASSLLRYYSGANVLT

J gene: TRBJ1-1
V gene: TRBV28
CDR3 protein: ASSSPTGPMNTEAF

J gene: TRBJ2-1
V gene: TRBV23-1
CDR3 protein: ASTGYRDREFGTSGSPYNEQF

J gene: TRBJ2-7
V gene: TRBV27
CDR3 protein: ASSLTRLGEQY

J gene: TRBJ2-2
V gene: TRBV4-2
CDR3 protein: ASSLGSLEPGELF

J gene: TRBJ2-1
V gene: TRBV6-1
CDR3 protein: ASSEYSGRGNEQF

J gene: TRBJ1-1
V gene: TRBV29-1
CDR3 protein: SARQWANTEAF

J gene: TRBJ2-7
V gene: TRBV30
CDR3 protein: AWSGGLAGAYEQY

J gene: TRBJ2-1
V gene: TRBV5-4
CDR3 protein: ASSRVSGGSYNEQF

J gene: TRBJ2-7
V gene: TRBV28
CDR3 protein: ASRGTGGGYEQY

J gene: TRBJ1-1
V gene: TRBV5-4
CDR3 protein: ASSKDRDTEAF

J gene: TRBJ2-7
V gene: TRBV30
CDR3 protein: AWSPEAPGPSSYEQY

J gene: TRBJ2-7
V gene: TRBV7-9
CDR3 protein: ASSLAAGTRYEQY

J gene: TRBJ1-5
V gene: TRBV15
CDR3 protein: AAGGIDPQH

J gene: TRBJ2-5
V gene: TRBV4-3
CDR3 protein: ASSPAGLAGAGGQETQY

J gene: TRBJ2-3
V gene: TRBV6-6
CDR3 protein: ASSRRQGAQY

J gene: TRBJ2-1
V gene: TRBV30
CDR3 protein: AWSVLAREGYNEQF

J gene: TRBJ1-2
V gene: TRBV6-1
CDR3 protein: ASSEPGVAGYGYT

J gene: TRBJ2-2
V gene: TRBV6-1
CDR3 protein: ASSWPILF

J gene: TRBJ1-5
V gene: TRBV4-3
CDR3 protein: ASSQDPPGTGTNQPQH

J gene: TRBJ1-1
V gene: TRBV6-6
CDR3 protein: ASSSSLLGGSEAF

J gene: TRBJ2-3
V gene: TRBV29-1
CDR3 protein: SVLGGPHTDTQY

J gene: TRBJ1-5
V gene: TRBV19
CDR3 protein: ASSPHNQPQH

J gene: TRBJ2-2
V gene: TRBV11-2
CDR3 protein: ASSLYHTGELF

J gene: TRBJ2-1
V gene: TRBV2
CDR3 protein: ASSEKAAYNEQF

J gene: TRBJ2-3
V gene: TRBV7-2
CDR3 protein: ASVSLRTDTQY

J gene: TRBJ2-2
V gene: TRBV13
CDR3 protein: ASSLVASGRWTGELF

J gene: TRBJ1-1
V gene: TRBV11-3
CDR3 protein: ASSLYGQGDTEAF

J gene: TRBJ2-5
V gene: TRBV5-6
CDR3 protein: ASSLLSQETQY

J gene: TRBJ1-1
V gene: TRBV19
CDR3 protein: ASSSGQGGAEAF

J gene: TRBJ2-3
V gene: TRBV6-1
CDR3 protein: ASSGLGLVGTDTQY

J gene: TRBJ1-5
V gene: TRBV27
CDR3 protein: ASSFLGGDQPQH

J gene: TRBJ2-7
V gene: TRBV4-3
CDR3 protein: ASSQESVGWHEQY